Below, one T cell receptor beta chain is given with its context. The same CDR3 is also encoded by other DNA sequences in this sample. This record belongs to a study of blood T cell repertoires in COVID-19. Assay: immunoSEQ multiplex PCR; the TCRdb copy retains only in-frame clones and omits some. The sample lists roughly 90,000 clones; under 85% were seen once. The CDR3 extends over 15 amino acids. V lost 5 bases, J lost 4 bases, and 9 bases stayed unmatched. CDR1 SEHNR and CDR2 FQNEAQ come from the germline V gene (reference sequence). Input material: peripheral blood. The sequence was obtained from a human donor in a cohort sampled during active COVID-19. The chain is built from TRBV7-9 and TRBJ2-7, with 9 bases fitting TRBD1. The CDR3 reads CASSTPGQGIYEQYF. The CDR3 coding sequence is TGTGCCAGCAGCACTCCGGGACAGGGTATTTACGAGCAGTACTTC.